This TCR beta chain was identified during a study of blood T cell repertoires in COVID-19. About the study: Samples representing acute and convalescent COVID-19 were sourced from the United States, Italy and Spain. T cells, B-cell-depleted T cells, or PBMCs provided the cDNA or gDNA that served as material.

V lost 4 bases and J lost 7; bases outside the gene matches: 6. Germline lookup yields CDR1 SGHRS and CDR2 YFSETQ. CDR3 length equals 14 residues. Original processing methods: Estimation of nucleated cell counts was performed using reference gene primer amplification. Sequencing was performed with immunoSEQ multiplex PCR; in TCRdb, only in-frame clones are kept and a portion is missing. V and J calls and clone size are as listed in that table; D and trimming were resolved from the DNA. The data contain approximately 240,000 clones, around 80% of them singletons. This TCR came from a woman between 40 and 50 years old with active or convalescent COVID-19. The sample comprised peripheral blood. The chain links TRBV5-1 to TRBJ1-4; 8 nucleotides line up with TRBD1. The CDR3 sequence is CASSTGQGREKLFF. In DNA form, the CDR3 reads TGCGCCAGCAGCACCGGACAGGGCCGTGAAAAACTGTTTTTT.